This TCR beta chain was profiled in a study of blood T cell repertoires in COVID-19. Study in general: The samples span acute and convalescent COVID-19 from the United States, Italy and Spain. From T cells, B-cell-depleted T cells, or PBMCs came the material, which was cDNA or gDNA.

In the study's own analysis: Counts of nucleated cells, estimated from reference gene primer amplification, were obtained. Assay: immunoSEQ multiplex PCR; the TCRdb copy retains only in-frame clones and omits some. That table is the source of V, J and clone size, and D and trimming were worked out from the DNA. The sample gives some 200,000 clones, around 85% of which show up once; around 8% is in the top ten. This clone was seen a handful of times. Per germline, CDR1 MGHRA and CDR2 YSYEKL. The length of the CDR3 is 15 residues. The V end was cut by 1 base, the J end by 3 bases, with 12 bases between.

Input material: peripheral blood. The chain couples TRBV4-1 to TRBJ1-2; D may be TRBD1 (5 bases). This clonotype was sampled from a woman aged 55 to 70 with acute or convalescent COVID-19. The CDR3 DNA is TGCGCCAGCAGCCAAGTCGGCAGGGCAGACTATGGCTACACCTTC. Amino acid sequence: CASSQVGRADYGYTF.